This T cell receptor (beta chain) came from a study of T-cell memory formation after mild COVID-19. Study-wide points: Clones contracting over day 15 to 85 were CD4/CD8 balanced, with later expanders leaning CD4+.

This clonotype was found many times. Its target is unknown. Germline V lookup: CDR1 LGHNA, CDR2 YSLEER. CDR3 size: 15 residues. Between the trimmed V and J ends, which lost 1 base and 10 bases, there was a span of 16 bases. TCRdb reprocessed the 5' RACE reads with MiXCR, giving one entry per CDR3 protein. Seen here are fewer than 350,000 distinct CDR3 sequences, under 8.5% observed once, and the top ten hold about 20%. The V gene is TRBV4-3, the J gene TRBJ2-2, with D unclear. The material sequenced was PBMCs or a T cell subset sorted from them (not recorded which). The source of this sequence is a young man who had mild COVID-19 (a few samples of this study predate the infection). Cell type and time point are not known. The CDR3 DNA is TGCGCCAGCAGCCAAGGTTGGGCTGGGGAACAGGAGCTGTTTTTT. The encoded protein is CASSQGWAGEQELFF.